This record looks at one TCR beta chain sequence and its context. Its antigen remains unknown. V was trimmed by 6 bases and J by 2 bases, leaving 20 bases between them. Germline CDR1 reads KGHSH; CDR2 reads LQKENI. CDR3 size: 17 residues. This entry comes from a study of shared clonotypes between healthy human individuals. In the study overall: Each donor's CD8 memory used one plate, CD8 naive two, each CD4 subset three.

Study-wide results and caveats: Generally, naive subsets came out with larger estimated richness than memory subsets. Sampling included only blood; tissue repertoires likely differ.

Produced via immunoSEQ multiplex PCR; TCRdb's table is partial and in-frame only. This table holds approximately 2,300,000 clones, 85% to 95% found once. Each sample came from a Caucasian adult donor living in Nashville, Tennessee. The TCR was taken from a man aged 18 to 30 in good health. Some clones in this sample may be carry-over from other donors' samples. Sequencing was carried out using naive CD4+ T cells from PBMCs. Subset noted: CD45RA+ positively selected. The rearrangement links TRBV18 to TRBJ1-5, with D possibly being TRBD1 (6 bases). This CDR3 is CASSHQPGAKGNQPQHF. The CDR3 region has the DNA TGTGCCAGCTCCCACCAACCGGGGGCTAAGGGCAATCAGCCCCAGCATTTT.